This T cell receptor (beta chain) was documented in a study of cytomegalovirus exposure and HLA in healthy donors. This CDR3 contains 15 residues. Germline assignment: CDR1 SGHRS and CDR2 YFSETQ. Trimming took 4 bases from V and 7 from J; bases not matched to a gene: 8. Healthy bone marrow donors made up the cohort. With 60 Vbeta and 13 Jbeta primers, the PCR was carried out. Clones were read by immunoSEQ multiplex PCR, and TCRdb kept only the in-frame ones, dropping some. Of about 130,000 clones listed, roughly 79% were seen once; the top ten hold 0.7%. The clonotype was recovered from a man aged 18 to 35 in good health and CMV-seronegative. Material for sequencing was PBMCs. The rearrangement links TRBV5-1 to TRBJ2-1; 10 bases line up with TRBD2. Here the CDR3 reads CASSVSGGAVNEQFF. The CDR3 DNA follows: TGCGCCAGCAGCGTCAGCGGGGGGGCCGTAAATGAGCAGTTCTTC.